The 27 T cell receptor beta chains below come from one sample, sequenced in a study of blood T cell repertoires in COVID-19. Measured with immunoSEQ multiplex PCR; TCRdb has only the in-frame clones, and not every one. The sample holds 350,000 to 400,000 clones, 85% to 90% seen once. What was sequenced was PBMCs or T cells enriched from blood (not recorded which). The receptors here all came from a woman aged 25 to 45 with acute COVID-19.

The V call is TRBV12-5, the J call TRBJ1-6, with TRBD1 matching 7 bases. V gave up 9 bases and J gave up 10 bases; unmatched junction bases: 12. CDR1 and CDR2 from the germline V gene are LGHNT and FRNRAP. The CDR3 has 14 amino acids. The CDR3 sequence is CARQGTGVGSPLHF. In DNA, the CDR3 is TGTGCTAGACAGGGCACAGGGGTAGGATCACCCCTCCACTTT.

The CDR3 nucleotides are TGCAGTGCCATGACAGTGGGCGAGCAGTACTTC. Translation gives CSAMTVGEQYF. This sequence joins TRBV20-1 and TRBJ2-7, with D possibly matching TRBD1 (5 bases). V was clipped by 6 bases and J by 6 bases, with 12 bases between them. This CDR3 is built from 11 residues. Per the germline V gene, CDR1 is DFQATT and CDR2 is SNEGSKA (reference sequence).

The rearrangement links TRBV7-9 to TRBJ1-1, with TRBD1 matching 7 bases. The length of the CDR3 is 13 residues. In germline, CDR1 is SEHNR, CDR2 FQNEAQ (reference sequence). J lost 6 bases, V lost 5 bases, and 6 bases had no gene match. As DNA, the CDR3 is TGTGCCAGCAGCCAGACAGGGTTGGCTGAAGCTTTCTTT. Protein: CASSQTGLAEAFF.

V and J are TRBV20-1 and TRBJ2-1, with 8 nucleotides matching TRBD1. Germline CDR1 reads DFQATT; CDR2 reads SNEGSKA (reference sequence). J was trimmed by 4 bases and V by 3 bases; bases with no gene match: 5. This CDR3 region has 14 residues. The DNA of the CDR3 is TGCAGTGCTAGTTACAGGGGGAGTTACAATGAGCAGTTCTTC. Amino acids: CSASYRGSYNEQFF.

This chain links TRBV6-5 with TRBJ2-7; a possible D gene is TRBD1 (5 bases). The ends were cut back, 6 bases at V and 3 bases at J, with 15 bases in the middle. This CDR3 comprises 14 residues. The germline V gene has CDR1 MNHEY and CDR2 SVGAGI. The CDR3 nucleotides read TGTGCCAGCAGACGGCAGGGTATAAACTACGAGCAGTACTTC. Protein sequence: CASRRQGINYEQYF.

The V gene is TRBV5-1, the J gene TRBJ2-7; D gene uncertain. Germline CDR1 is SGHRS and CDR2 is YFSETQ. V shed 7 bases and J shed 7 bases, with 15 bases lying between them. The CDR3 contains 12 residues. In DNA, the CDR3 is TGCGCCAGCCCCTATCCACCACGAGAGCAGTACTTC. Translation: CASPYPPREQYF. Supplemented by reference TRBV5-1 and TRBJ2-7, the full variable domain reads KAGVTQTPRYLIKTRGQQVTLSCSPISGHRSVSWYQQTPGQGLQFLFEYFSETQRNKGNFPGRFSGRQFSNSRSEMNVSTLELGDSALYLCASPYPPREQYFGPGTRLTVT.

The genes are TRBV9 and TRBJ1-2; unclear D gene. This CDR3 comprises 13 residues. Germline CDR1 and CDR2: SGDLS and YYNGEE. Trimming removed 4 bases from V and 1 base from J, with 8 bases in between. CDR3 in amino acids: CASSTDINYGYTF. The CDR3 DNA is TGTGCCAGCAGCACAGACATTAACTATGGCTACACCTTC.

This rearrangement joins TRBV5-1 to TRBJ1-1; D call uncertain. The V gene lost 1 base and the J gene lost 4 bases, with 14 bases spanning the gap. The CDR3 is 15 residues long. Germline CDR1 reads SGHRS; CDR2 reads YFSETQ. The CDR3 spells CASSLLVGDFTEAFF. In DNA form, the CDR3 reads TGCGCCAGCAGCTTGTTAGTCGGAGATTTCACTGAAGCTTTCTTT. Based on the CDR3 plus reference TRBV5-1 and TRBJ1-1, the full variable domain is KAGVTQTPRYLIKTRGQQVTLSCSPISGHRSVSWYQQTPGQGLQFLFEYFSETQRNKGNFPGRFSGRQFSNSRSEMNVSTLELGDSALYLCASSLLVGDFTEAFFGQGTRLTVV.

This clone showed up just once. The CDR3 DNA follows: TGTGCCAGTAGTATTGTTTGGCAGTCAGCAACTAATGAAAAACTGTTTTTT. Protein sequence: CASSIVWQSATNEKLFF. V gene TRBV19 combines with J gene TRBJ1-4; D is ambiguous. Per germline, CDR1 LNHDA and CDR2 SQIVND (reference sequence). V lost 3 bases, J lost 0 bases, and 14 bases lay in between. CDR3 size: 17 residues. Full variable domain (missing parts from reference TRBV19 and TRBJ1-4): DGGITQSPKYLFRKEGQNVTLSCEQNLNHDAMYWYRQDPGQGLRLIYYSQIVNDFQKGDIAEGYSVSREKKESFPLTVTSAQKNPTAFYLCASSIVWQSATNEKLFFGSGTQLSVL.

This clone was counted between two and nine times. The CDR3 coding sequence is TGTGCCAGCAGTTTAAAAGGGGGCTGGGGGACTGAAGCTTTCTTT. Translated, it gives CASSLKGGWGTEAFF. This rearrangement joins TRBV6-5 to TRBJ1-1, with 7 bases fitting TRBD1. V dropped 4 bases and J dropped 5; count of bases not matched to a gene: 10. The V gene's germline CDR1 is MNHEY and CDR2 SVGAGI. There are 15 residues in the CDR3.

The chain couples TRBV18 to TRBJ2-5, with a possible D match to TRBD1 (5 bases). The ends were cut back, 1 base at V and 1 base at J, with 10 bases in the middle. The CDR3 length is 15 residues. Germline V gene lookup returns CDR1 KGHSH and CDR2 LQKENI. CDR3 in DNA: TGTGCCAGCTCACCACTCAGACAGTTCCAAGAGACCCAGTACTTC. Translation gives CASSPLRQFQETQYF.

The rearrangement joins TRBV13 to TRBJ2-7, with 10 bases fitting TRBD2. CDR1 is PRHDT and CDR2 is FYEKMQ in the germline V gene (reference sequence). The length of the CDR3 is 17 residues. Trimming removed 2 bases from V and 0 bases from J; junction bases left unmatched: 7. CDR3 sequence reads: CASSLTVAGGSSYEQYF. CDR3 nucleotide sequence: TGTGCCAGCAGCTTAACGGTAGCGGGGGGAAGCTCCTACGAGCAGTACTTC.

The chain carries TRBV4-1 and TRBJ2-3, with D unresolved. The CDR3 has 14 residues. Trimming stripped 3 bases from V and 4 bases from J, with 11 bases between. Germline loops: CDR1 MGHRA, CDR2 YSYEKL. CDR3 DNA: TGCGCCAGCAGCCAGGTACACGGAGCAGATACGCAGTATTTT. Protein sequence: CASSQVHGADTQYF.

The chain carries TRBV4-3 and TRBJ2-7, with D possibly being TRBD2 (5 bases). V lost 0 bases to trimming and J lost 2 bases, with 14 bases between them. The germline gives CDR1 LGHNA, CDR2 YSLEER. This CDR3 spans 16 amino acids. The CDR3 DNA sequence: TGCGCCAGCAGCCAAGATAGCCGGGGTCCCACCTACGAGCAGTACTTC. It translates to CASSQDSRGPTYEQYF.

The rearrangement links TRBV7-2 to TRBJ2-2; TRBD2 matches at 15 bases. The CDR3 length is 17 residues. Germline V gives CDR1 SGHTA, CDR2 FQGNSA. The V and J ends lost 4 bases and 3 bases, in that order; junction bases with no gene match: 3. The CDR3 here is CASSWTSGGVYTGELFF. The CDR3 DNA is TGTGCCAGCAGCTGGACTAGCGGGGGGGTTTACACCGGGGAGCTGTTTTTT.

The chain combines TRBV4-2 with TRBJ2-7; TRBD1 aligns across 7 bases. CDR1 is LGHNA, CDR2 YNFKEQ, per germline. Trimming removed 2 bases from V and 2 bases from J; junction bases left unmatched: 3. The CDR3 consists of 14 residues. The DNA of the CDR3 is TGTGCCAGCAGCCAACGACAGGGACCCTACGAGCAGTACTTC. Translation: CASSQRQGPYEQYF.

CDR3 bases: TGTGCCAGCAGCTTAGAGGACAGGGGGAATTCACCCCTCCACTTT. Protein: CASSLEDRGNSPLHF. This sequence joins TRBV7-9 and TRBJ1-6; TRBD1 matches at 10 bases. CDR3 size: 15 residues. Germline lookup yields CDR1 SEHNR and CDR2 FQNEAQ (reference sequence). The V gene end was trimmed by 1 base and the J gene end by 7 bases; junction bases not matched to a gene: 1.

The CDR3 sequence: CASSLAPQSGIYEQYF. CDR3 nucleotides: TGTGCCAGCAGCTTGGCCCCGCAATCAGGAATCTACGAGCAGTACTTC. The rearrangement joins TRBV5-5 to TRBJ2-7; D remains unclear. The CDR3 length is 16 residues. From germline, CDR1 is SGHKS and CDR2 YYEKEE (reference sequence). V was shortened by 0 bases and J by 3 bases, with 16 bases between the two germline ends.

The chain has TRBV30 and TRBJ1-2; D possibly corresponds to TRBD1 (5 bases). This CDR3 is 14 amino acids long. The germline V gene has CDR1 GTSNPN and CDR2 SVGIG (reference sequence). V lost 4 bases to trimming and J lost 4 bases, with 16 bases between them. The CDR3 loop reads CAWTQTRGSYGYTF. CDR3 DNA sequence: TGTGCCTGGACGCAAACTCGGGGGTCCTATGGCTACACCTTC.

The chain couples TRBV27 to TRBJ1-6; 9 positions agree with TRBD1. The length of the CDR3 is 16 residues. After removal of 1 base from V and 13 bases from J, the junction contained 11 bases not matched to a gene. Germline V gives CDR1 MNHEY, CDR2 SMNVEV (reference sequence). Here the CDR3 reads CASSLYRGDRVHPLHF. The CDR3 DNA sequence: TGTGCCAGCAGTTTATACCGTGGGGACAGGGTGCATCCCCTCCACTTT.

V is TRBV5-1 and J is TRBJ2-5; 7 nucleotides align to TRBD2. In germline, CDR1 is SGHRS, CDR2 YFSETQ. Trimming removed 4 bases from V and 5 bases from J; junction bases left unmatched: 8. This CDR3 comprises 14 residues. The CDR3 nucleotides are TGCGCCAGCAGCCCCCCGGCCGGGGGGGAGACCCAGTACTTC. Translating gives CASSPPAGGETQYF.

This chain uses TRBV12-1 with TRBJ2-3; the table gives TRBD2 as D, unverified against the DNA. TRBV12-1 is reported as a pseudogene. This CDR3 has 16 residues. The CDR3 reads CASSLVAGGHTDTQYF. In nucleotides, the CDR3 is TGTGCCAGCAGCTTAGTAGCGGGGGGACACACAGATACGCAGTATTTT.

The chain is built from TRBV7-2 and TRBJ1-2; the D is unclear. Trimming took off 5 bases at V and 1 base at J, with 14 bases between the two ends. This CDR3 has 15 residues. Germline V gene sequence: CDR1 SGHTA, CDR2 FQGNSA. The CDR3 spells CASSGQMGYNYGYTF. The CDR3 nucleotides read TGTGCCAGCAGCGGGCAGATGGGCTATAACTATGGCTACACCTTC.

The J gene is TRBJ2-7, the V gene TRBV7-9; 8 bases fit TRBD1. The CDR3 consists of 13 residues. CDR1 and CDR2 (germline): SEHNR, FQNEAQ (reference sequence). Trimming took 5 bases from V and 3 from J; bases not matched to a gene: 3. The CDR3 DNA reads as TGTGCCAGCAGCAACACAGGGGGCTACGAGCAGTACTTC. Its protein product is CASSNTGGYEQYF.

CDR3 residues: CASSLRDRNYEQYF. DNA for the CDR3: TGTGCCAGCAGCCTCCGGGACAGGAACTACGAGCAGTACTTC. V and J are TRBV9 and TRBJ2-7, with 8 positions matching TRBD1. Germline CDR1 and CDR2: SGDLS and YYNGEE. J lost 3 bases, V lost 4 bases, and 6 bases had no gene match. This CDR3 comprises 14 residues.

The chain combines TRBV10-3 with TRBJ1-5, with 7 nucleotides matching TRBD1. This CDR3 region has 14 residues. The V segment lost 3 bases and the J segment 2 bases; nucleotides outside the gene matches: 1. CDR1 ENHRY and CDR2 SYGVKD come from the germline V gene. CDR3 residues: CAISETGGNQPQHF. CDR3 DNA sequence: TGTGCCATCAGTGAAACAGGGGGCAATCAGCCCCAGCATTTT.

This clone was found a few times. The chain carries TRBV2 and TRBJ1-4, with D tentatively TRBD1 (5 bases). The CDR3 runs to 13 residues. Germline values: CDR1 SNHLY, CDR2 FYNNEI. Trimming left V 6 bases short and J 6 bases short, with 11 bases between. The CDR3 coding sequence is TGTGCCAGCAGCAAGGGGAGGGATGAAAAACTGTTTTTT. Amino acids: CASSKGRDEKLFF.